These 14 T cell receptor beta chains were all obtained from the same sample, sequenced in a study of technical replicates of blood from a handful of donors (dated by TCRdb to the late 2010s). The method behind the library was the immunoSEQ multiplex PCR assay. TCRdb retrieved this table from immuneACCESS and kept in-frame rearrangements only. Not all clones are present; in checked studies, unresolved V genes account for under half, and no reason is known for the remainder. This sample holds 90,000 to 100,000 clones; 95% were observed only once. 0.22% of the sample is taken by the ten largest. The specimen sequenced was T cells isolated from PBMCs. All receptors come from a human donor in good health.

CDR3 amino acids: CAWSGGGLYSYEQYF. In nucleotides, the CDR3 is TGTGCCTGGAGTGGAGGAGGTCTATACTCCTACGAGCAGTACTTC. The genes are TRBV30 and TRBJ2-7; D is perhaps TRBD2 (5 bases). Looked up from germline, CDR1 is GTSNPN and CDR2 is SVGIG (reference sequence). This CDR3 has 15 amino acids. The V end lost 1 base, the J end lost 0 bases, and 13 bases lay between the germline ends.

The rearrangement links TRBV18 to TRBJ2-2; D not certain. V was pared by 1 base and J by 6 bases, with 6 bases between. Germline loops: CDR1 KGHSH, CDR2 LQKENI. The CDR3 is made up of 13 amino acids. CDR3 loop: CASSPRESGELFF. As DNA, the CDR3 is TGTGCCAGCTCACCACGAGAGTCCGGGGAGCTGTTTTTT. Variable domain in full (rest from reference TRBV18 and TRBJ2-2): NAGVMQNPRHLVRRRGQEARLRCSPMKGHSHVYWYRQLPEEGLKFMVYLQKENIIDESGMPKERFSAEFPKEGPSILRIQQVVRGDSAAYFCASSPRESGELFFGEGSRLTVL.

The chain recombines TRBV7-8 with TRBJ2-2; possible D gene TRBD2, 5 bases. This CDR3 is 15 amino acids long. Trimming took off 3 bases at V and 4 bases at J, with 12 bases between the two ends. From germline, CDR1 is SGHVS and CDR2 FQNEAQ. This chain's CDR3 is CASSFRGTGTGELFF. The DNA for the CDR3 is TGTGCCAGCAGCTTCCGGGGAACGGGCACCGGGGAGCTGTTTTTT.

V usage is TRBV28 and J usage is TRBJ2-7, with D unclear. Trimming stripped 6 bases from V and 2 bases from J, with 8 bases between. CDR1 MDHEN and CDR2 SYDVKM come from the germline V gene. The CDR3 has 12 amino acids. The CDR3 bases are TGTGCCAGCAGCCGTCCCGCCTACGAGCAGTACTTC. This encodes CASSRPAYEQYF.

The chain recombines TRBV5-1 with TRBJ1-3; unclear D gene. Germline lookup yields CDR1 SGHRS and CDR2 YFSETQ. V gave up 0 bases and J gave up 4 bases, with 17 bases separating them. CDR3 length equals 17 residues. CDR3 residues: CASSLVSPGDMGNTIYF. The CDR3 DNA sequence: TGCGCCAGCAGCTTGGTGTCTCCCGGTGACATGGGAAACACCATATATTTT.

This clone was recorded only once. The rearrangement joins TRBV6-5 to TRBJ2-7; 10 bases fit TRBD2. With V trimmed by 8 bases and J by 4 bases, 5 bases remained unmatched. CDR1 and CDR2 (germline): MNHEY, SVGAGI. This CDR3 has 13 residues. CDR3 region: CASSPTSGYEQYF. The CDR3 DNA sequence: TGTGCCAGCTCACCGACTAGCGGGTACGAGCAGTACTTC.

V and J are TRBV13 and TRBJ1-4; D remains ambiguous. CDR3 length: 13 residues. Germline V gene data show CDR1 as PRHDT and CDR2 as FYEKMQ (reference sequence). The V end was cut by 0 bases, the J end by 8 bases, with 7 bases between. The DNA for the CDR3 is TGTGCCAGCAGCTTAGGAGCGGTGGAAAAACTGTTTTTT. This sequence encodes CASSLGAVEKLFF.

The chain uses TRBV9 and TRBJ1-4; 8 nucleotides agree with TRBD1. Losses at the gene ends were 4 bases for V and 8 bases for J; bases not matched to a gene: 10. CDR1 and CDR2 from the germline V gene are SGDLS and YYNGEE. There are 15 residues in the CDR3. CDR3 amino acids: CASSLLTGGAEKLFF. Here the CDR3 DNA reads TGTGCCAGCAGCTTATTAACAGGGGGAGCAGAAAAACTGTTTTTT.

This sequence joins TRBV29-1 and TRBJ2-7, with D possibly matching TRBD1 (6 bases). Trimming took 6 bases from V and 3 from J, leaving 24 bases between them. CDR3 length: 16 residues. Per germline, CDR1 SQVTM and CDR2 ANQGSEA. The CDR3, as DNA: TGCAGCGTGGTGGGTTCGGACAAGGGGGTTGGCTACGAGCAGTACTTC. It is translated as CSVVGSDKGVGYEQYF.

The rearrangement links TRBV7-2 to TRBJ2-3, with 7 bases aligning to TRBD2. This CDR3 has 16 residues. The V and J ends lost 5 bases and 2 bases, in that order; junction bases with no gene match: 10. The germline V gene encodes CDR1 SGHTA and CDR2 FQGNSA. DNA for the CDR3: TGTGCCAGCAGCCGGGGAGCGGGGTTGCACACAGATACGCAGTATTTT. Translated: CASSRGAGLHTDTQYF. Together with reference TRBV7-2 and TRBJ2-3, the CDR3 gives the full variable domain: GAGVSQSPSNKVTEKGKDVELRCDPISGHTALYWYRQSLGQGLEFLIYFQGNSAPDKSGLPSDRFSAERTGGSVSTLTIQRTQQEDSAVYLCASSRGAGLHTDTQYFGPGTRLTVL.

The gene calls are TRBV7-6 and TRBJ2-7; 8 bases align to TRBD1. Per the germline V gene, CDR1 is SGHVS and CDR2 is FNYEAQ. The CDR3 totals 16 residues. Losses at the gene ends were 1 base for V and 0 bases for J; bases not matched to a gene: 5. The CDR3 region is CASSLESGGGSYEQYF. CDR3 in DNA: TGTGCCAGCAGCTTAGAGTCAGGGGGCGGCTCCTACGAGCAGTACTTC. Looking up the rest from reference TRBV7-6 and TRBJ2-7 gives the full variable domain: GAGVSQSPRYKVTKRGQDVALRCDPISGHVSLYWYRQALGQGPEFLTYFNYEAQQDKSGLPNDRFSAERPEGSISTLTIQRTEQRDSAMYRCASSLESGGGSYEQYFGPGTRLTVT.

The chain employs TRBV29-1 and TRBJ1-2; 7 positions match TRBD1. Per the germline V gene, CDR1 is SQVTM and CDR2 is ANQGSEA. J was trimmed by 8 bases and V by 7 bases; bases with no gene match: 13. This CDR3 contains 13 residues. CDR3 coding DNA: TGCAGCGCCGCAGGGGGTCCTGTCGAGGGCTACACCTTC. It encodes CSAAGGPVEGYTF.

The chain links TRBV7-9 to TRBJ2-7, with TRBD2 matching over 16 bases. The V gene end was trimmed by 5 bases and the J gene end by 2 bases; junction bases not matched to a gene: 6. Per the germline V gene, CDR1 is SEHNR and CDR2 is FQNEAQ (reference sequence). CDR3 length: 17 residues. The CDR3 bases are TGTGCCAGCAGCCGAACCGGGACTAGCGGGAGGGCCTACGAGCAGTACTTC. Its protein product is CASSRTGTSGRAYEQYF.

The chain has TRBV19 and TRBJ1-2; D is uncertain. CDR1 LNHDA and CDR2 SQIVND come from the germline V gene (reference sequence). This CDR3 is 13 amino acids long. V was pared by 9 bases and J by 4 bases, with 15 bases between. CDR3 sequence reads: CASQWARSYGYTF. Here the CDR3 DNA reads TGTGCCAGCCAGTGGGCCAGAAGCTATGGCTACACCTTC.